The clone carrying this T cell receptor beta chain was recorded a few times. Its antigen is currently unknown. The data are from a study of cytotoxic CD8 clonotypes in ibrutinib-treated CLL. Study-wide context: Partial responses totalled some 24 and complete responses 2; after median around six years, approximately 15 remained remitted and roughly twelve progressed. Study results and limitations: Rising at ibrutinib response, clonality subsequently fell back toward baseline at progression.

Some clones are missing from TCRdb's copy, which holds only in-frame ones; the method was immunoSEQ multiplex PCR. This table holds around 310,000 clones, roughly 80% found once. Sequencing was performed on PBMCs, taken before ibrutinib treatment. This receptor was taken from a human donor with chronic lymphocytic leukemia.

DNA for the CDR3: TGTGCCAGCAGCTTACTCTACGAGCAGTACTTC. This gives the protein CASSLLYEQYF. The chain carries TRBV11-2 and TRBJ2-7; D is unclear. V was clipped by 2 bases and J by 3 bases, with 2 bases between them. The CDR3 is 11 amino acids. Germline CDR1 and CDR2: SGHAT and FQNNGV.